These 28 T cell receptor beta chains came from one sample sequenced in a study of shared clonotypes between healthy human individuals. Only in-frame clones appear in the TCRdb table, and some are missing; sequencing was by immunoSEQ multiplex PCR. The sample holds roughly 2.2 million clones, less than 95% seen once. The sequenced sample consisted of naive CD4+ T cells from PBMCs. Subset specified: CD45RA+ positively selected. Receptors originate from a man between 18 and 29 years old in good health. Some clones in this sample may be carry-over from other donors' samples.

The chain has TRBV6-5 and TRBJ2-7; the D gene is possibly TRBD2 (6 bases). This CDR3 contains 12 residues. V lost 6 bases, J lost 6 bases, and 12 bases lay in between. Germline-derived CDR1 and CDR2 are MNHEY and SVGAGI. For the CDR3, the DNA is TGTGCCAGCAGGCCTCAGGGAGGCGAGCAGTACTTC. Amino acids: CASRPQGGEQYF.

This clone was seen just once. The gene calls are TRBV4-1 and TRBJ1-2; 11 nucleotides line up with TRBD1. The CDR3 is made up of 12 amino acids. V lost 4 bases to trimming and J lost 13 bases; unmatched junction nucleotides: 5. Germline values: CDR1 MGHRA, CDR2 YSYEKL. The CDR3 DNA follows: TGCGCCAGCAGCCCGGACAGGGGGCTCCTCACCTTC. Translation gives CASSPDRGLLTF.

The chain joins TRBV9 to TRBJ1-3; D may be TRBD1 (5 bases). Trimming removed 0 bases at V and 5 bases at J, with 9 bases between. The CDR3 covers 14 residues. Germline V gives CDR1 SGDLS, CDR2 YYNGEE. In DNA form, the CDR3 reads TGTGCCAGCAGCGTAGATGAGGGGAGAAACACCATATATTTT. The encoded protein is CASSVDEGRNTIYF.

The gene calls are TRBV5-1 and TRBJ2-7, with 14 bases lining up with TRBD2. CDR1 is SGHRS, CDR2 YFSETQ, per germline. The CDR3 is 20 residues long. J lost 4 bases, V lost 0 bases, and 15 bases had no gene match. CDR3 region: CASSLESNAGLAGVAYEQYF. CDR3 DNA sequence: TGCGCCAGCAGCTTGGAGTCCAATGCGGGACTAGCGGGAGTGGCATACGAGCAGTACTTC.

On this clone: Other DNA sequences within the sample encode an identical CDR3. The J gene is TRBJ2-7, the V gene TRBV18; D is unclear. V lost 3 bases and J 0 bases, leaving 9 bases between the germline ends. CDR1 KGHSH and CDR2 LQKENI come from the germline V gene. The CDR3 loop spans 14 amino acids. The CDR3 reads CASSPGGSSYEQYF. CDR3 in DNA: TGTGCCAGCTCACCTGGTGGCAGCTCCTACGAGCAGTACTTC.

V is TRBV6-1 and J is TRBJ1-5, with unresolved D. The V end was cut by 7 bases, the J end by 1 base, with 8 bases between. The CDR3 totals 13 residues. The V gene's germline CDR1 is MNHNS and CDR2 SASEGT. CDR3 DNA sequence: TGTGCCAGCAATTCGGAGAGCAATCAGCCCCAGCATTTT. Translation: CASNSESNQPQHF.

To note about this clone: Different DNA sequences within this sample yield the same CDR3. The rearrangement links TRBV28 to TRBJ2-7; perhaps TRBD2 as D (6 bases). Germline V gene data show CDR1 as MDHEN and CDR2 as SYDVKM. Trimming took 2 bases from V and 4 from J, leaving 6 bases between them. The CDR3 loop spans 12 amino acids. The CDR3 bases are TGTGCCAGCAGTTTAGCGGGGTACGAGCAGTACTTC. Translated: CASSLAGYEQYF.

The CDR3 nucleotides read TGTGCCAGCAGCTTAGTTGGTGGGACTCGGGGCAATGAGCAGTTCTTC. This gives the protein CASSLVGGTRGNEQFF. The chain has TRBV11-2 and TRBJ2-1, with a weak D call TRBD2 (6 bases). Germline V lookup: CDR1 SGHAT, CDR2 FQNNGV. This CDR3 region has 16 residues. Trimming removed 1 base at V and 6 bases at J, with 16 bases between.

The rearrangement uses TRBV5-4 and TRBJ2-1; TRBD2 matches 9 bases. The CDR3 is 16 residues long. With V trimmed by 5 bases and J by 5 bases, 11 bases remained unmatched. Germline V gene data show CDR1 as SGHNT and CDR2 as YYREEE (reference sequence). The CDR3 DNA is TGTGCCAGCAGGGCGGGGGCGGGAGGGCAAAACAATGAGCAGTTCTTC. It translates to CASRAGAGGQNNEQFF.

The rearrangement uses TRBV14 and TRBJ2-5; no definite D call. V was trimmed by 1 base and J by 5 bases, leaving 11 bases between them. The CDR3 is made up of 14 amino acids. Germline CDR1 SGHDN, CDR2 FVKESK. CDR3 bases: TGTGCCAGCAGCCAAGCGTCCCCCTGGGAGACCCAGTACTTC. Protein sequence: CASSQASPWETQYF. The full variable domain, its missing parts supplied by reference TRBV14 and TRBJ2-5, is EAGVTQFPSHSVIEKGQTVTLRCDPISGHDNLYWYRRVMGKEIKFLLHFVKESKQDESGMPNNRFLAERTGGTYSTLKVQPAELEDSGVYFCASSQASPWETQYFGPGTRLLVL.

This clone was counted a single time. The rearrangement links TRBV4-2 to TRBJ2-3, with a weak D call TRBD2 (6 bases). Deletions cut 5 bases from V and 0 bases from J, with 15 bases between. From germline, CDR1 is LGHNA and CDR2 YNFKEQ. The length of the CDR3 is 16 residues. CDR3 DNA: TGTGCCAGCAGCTTGAGACTAGAAGGGAGCACAGATACGCAGTATTTT. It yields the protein CASSLRLEGSTDTQYF.

The CDR3 protein is CASSSIFNTIYF. For the CDR3, the DNA is TGTGCCAGCAGCTCTATATTTAACACCATATATTTT. This sequence joins TRBV7-6 and TRBJ1-3; no reliable D call. V lost 4 bases and J lost 7, with 8 bases in between. The length of the CDR3 is 12 residues. CDR1 and CDR2 from the germline V gene are SGHVS and FNYEAQ.

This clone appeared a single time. This CDR3 is CASSSLAGGILGTDTQYF. As DNA, the CDR3 is TGTGCCAGTAGTTCGCTAGCGGGAGGAATCCTGGGCACAGATACGCAGTATTTT. This chain connects TRBV19 to TRBJ2-3; the match to TRBD2 covers 11 bases. CDR1 is LNHDA, CDR2 SQIVND, per germline (reference sequence). There are 18 residues in the CDR3. The V gene end was trimmed by 5 bases and the J gene end by 1 base; junction bases not matched to a gene: 11.

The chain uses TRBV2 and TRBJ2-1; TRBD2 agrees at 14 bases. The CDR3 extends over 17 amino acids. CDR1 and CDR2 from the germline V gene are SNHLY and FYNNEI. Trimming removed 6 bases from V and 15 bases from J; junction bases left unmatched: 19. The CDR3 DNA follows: TGTGCCAGCAGCCTCGTCGCGGGACTAGCGGGAGCCCGGGGTCCGTTCTTC. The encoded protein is CASSLVAGLAGARGPFF.

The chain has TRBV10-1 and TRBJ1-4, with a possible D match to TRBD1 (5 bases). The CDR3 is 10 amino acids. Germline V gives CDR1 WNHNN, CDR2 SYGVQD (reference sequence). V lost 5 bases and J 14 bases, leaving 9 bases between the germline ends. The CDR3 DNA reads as TGCGCCAGCAGTCCCCGGGGGCTGTTTTTT. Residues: CASSPRGLFF.

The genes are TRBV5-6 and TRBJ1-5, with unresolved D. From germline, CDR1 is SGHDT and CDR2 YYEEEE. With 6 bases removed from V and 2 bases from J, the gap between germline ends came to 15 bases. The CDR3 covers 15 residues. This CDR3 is CASTTWNSRNQPQHF. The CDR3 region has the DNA TGTGCCAGCACCACCTGGAACAGCCGCAATCAGCCCCAGCATTTT.

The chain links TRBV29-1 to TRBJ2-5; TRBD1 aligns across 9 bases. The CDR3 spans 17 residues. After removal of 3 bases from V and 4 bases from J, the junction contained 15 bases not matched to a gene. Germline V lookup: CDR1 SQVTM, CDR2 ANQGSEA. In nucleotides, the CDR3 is TGCAGCGTTGACTACACAGGGGGCGTGTGGCCATCAGAGACCCAGTACTTC. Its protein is CSVDYTGGVWPSETQYF. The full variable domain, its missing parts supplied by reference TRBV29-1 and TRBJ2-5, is SAVISQKPSRDICQRGTSLTIQCQVDSQVTMMFWYRQQPGQSLTLIATANQGSEATYESGFVIDKFPISRPNLTFSTLTVSNMSPEDSSIYLCSVDYTGGVWPSETQYFGPGTRLLVL.

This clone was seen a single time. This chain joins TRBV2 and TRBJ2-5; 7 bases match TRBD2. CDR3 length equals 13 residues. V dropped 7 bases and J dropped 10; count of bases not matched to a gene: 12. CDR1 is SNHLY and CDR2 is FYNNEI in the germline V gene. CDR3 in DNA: TGTGCCAGCACCCCGGGAGGTGGGCTTAGCCAGTACTTC. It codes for CASTPGGGLSQYF.

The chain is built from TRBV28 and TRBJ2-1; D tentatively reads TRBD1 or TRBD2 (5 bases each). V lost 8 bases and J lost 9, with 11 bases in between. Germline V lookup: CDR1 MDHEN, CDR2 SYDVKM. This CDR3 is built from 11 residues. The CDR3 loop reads CASRDVAEQFF. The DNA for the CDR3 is TGTGCCAGCCGGGACGTGGCTGAGCAGTTCTTC.

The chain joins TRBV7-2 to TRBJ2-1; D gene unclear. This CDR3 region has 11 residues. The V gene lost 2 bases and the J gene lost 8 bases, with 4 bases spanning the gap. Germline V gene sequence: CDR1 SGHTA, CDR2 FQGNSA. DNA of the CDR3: TGTGCCAGCAGCTTAATCCATGAGCAGTTCTTC. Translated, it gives CASSLIHEQFF. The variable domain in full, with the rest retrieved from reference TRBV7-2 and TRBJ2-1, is GAGVSQSPSNKVTEKGKDVELRCDPISGHTALYWYRQSLGQGLEFLIYFQGNSAPDKSGLPSDRFSAERTGGSVSTLTIQRTQQEDSAVYLCASSLIHEQFFGPGTRLTVL.

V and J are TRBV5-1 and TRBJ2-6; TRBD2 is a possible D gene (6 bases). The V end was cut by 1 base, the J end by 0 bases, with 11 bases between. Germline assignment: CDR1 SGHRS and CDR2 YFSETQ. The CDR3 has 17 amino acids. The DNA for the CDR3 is TGCGCCAGCAGCTTGATTGTGGGGGGCTCTGGGGCCAACGTCCTGACTTTC. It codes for CASSLIVGGSGANVLTF.

The CDR3 region has the DNA TGCAGCGTTGTCAGGGGGGGTCAAGAGACCCAGTACTTC. Protein: CSVVRGGQETQYF. The gene calls are TRBV29-1 and TRBJ2-5, with D perhaps given as TRBD1 or TRBD2 (7 bases each). Germline V gives CDR1 SQVTM, CDR2 ANQGSEA. The CDR3 is made up of 13 amino acids. Trimming left V 4 bases short and J 2 bases short, with 11 bases between.

This CDR3 reads CASSYRDRGWSYEQYF. CDR3 DNA: TGTGCCAGCAGCTACCGGGACAGGGGGTGGTCCTACGAGCAGTACTTC. The V call is TRBV7-9, the J call TRBJ2-7; 11 bases map to TRBD1. Germline trimming cut 4 bases from V and 1 base from J; bases unmatched to any gene: 6. This CDR3 region has 16 residues. Germline-derived CDR1 and CDR2 are SEHNR and FQNEAQ (reference sequence).

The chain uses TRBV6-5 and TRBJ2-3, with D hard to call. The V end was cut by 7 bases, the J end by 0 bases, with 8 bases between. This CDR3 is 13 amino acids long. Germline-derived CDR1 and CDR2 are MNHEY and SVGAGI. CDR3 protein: CASKPTSTDTQYF. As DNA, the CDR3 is TGTGCCAGCAAGCCGACTAGCACAGATACGCAGTATTTT.

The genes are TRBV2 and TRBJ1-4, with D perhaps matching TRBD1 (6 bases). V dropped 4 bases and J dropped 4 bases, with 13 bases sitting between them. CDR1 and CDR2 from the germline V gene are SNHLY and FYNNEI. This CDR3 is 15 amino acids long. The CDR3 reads CASSGGGPNNEKLFF. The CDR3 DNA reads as TGTGCCAGCAGTGGAGGGGGGCCGAATAATGAAAAACTGTTTTTT.

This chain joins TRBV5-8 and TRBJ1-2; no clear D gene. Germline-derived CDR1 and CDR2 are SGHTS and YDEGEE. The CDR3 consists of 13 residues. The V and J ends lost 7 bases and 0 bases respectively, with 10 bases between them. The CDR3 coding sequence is TGTGCCAGCCGTGACACCTCTAACTATGGCTACACCTTC. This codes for CASRDTSNYGYTF. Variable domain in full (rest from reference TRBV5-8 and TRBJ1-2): EAGVTQSPTHLIKTRGQQATLRCSPISGHTSVYWYQQALGLGLQFLLWYDEGEERNRGNFPPRFSGRQFPNYSSELNVNALELEDSALYLCASRDTSNYGYTFGSGTRLTVV.

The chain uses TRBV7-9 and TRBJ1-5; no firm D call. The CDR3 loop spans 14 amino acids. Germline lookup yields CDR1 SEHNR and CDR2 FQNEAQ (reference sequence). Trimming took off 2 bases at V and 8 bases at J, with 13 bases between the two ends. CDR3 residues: CASSLLGIGEPQHF. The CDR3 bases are TGTGCCAGCAGCTTATTAGGGATCGGGGAGCCCCAGCATTTT.

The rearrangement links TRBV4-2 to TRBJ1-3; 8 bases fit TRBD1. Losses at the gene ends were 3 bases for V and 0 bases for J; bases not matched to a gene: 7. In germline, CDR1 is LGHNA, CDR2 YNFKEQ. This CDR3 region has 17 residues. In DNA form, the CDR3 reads TGTGCCAGCAGCCAGAACAGGGGGACATTCTCTGGAAACACCATATATTTT. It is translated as CASSQNRGTFSGNTIYF.